The 10 T cell receptor beta chains below all came from one sample that was sequenced in a study of a mutant IDH1 vaccine in newly diagnosed glioma. Their target antigens are unknown. Profiled with immunoSEQ multiplex PCR; TCRdb holds only in-frame clones, not every one. The repertoire has around 84,000 clones, about 81% of them found once; the top ten carry around 5.3%. Noted time point: week 47, end of study. Topical imiquimod accompanied each vaccine dose, which consisted of 300 ug of mutant IDH1 20-mer peptide. Source: PBMCs, taken from a glioma patient whose treatment included an IDH1 peptide vaccine. These TCRs come from a man aged 35-49 years with glioma.

The chain recombines TRBV5-5 with TRBJ1-1; TRBD1 might be the D (5 bases). The length of the CDR3 is 16 residues. Germline V gene sequence: CDR1 SGHKS, CDR2 YYEKEE (reference sequence). Trimming removed 4 bases at V and 2 bases at J, with 18 bases between. This chain's CDR3 is CASSRGARGPNTEAFF. CDR3 nucleotides: TGTGCCAGCAGCCGAGGGGCGAGGGGCCCTAACACTGAAGCTTTCTTT.

The chain's CDR3 is CASSVAPGSTDTQYF. The CDR3 DNA sequence: TGTGCCAGCAGCGTAGCCCCAGGGAGCACAGATACGCAGTATTTT. This chain connects TRBV9 to TRBJ2-3, with a weak D call TRBD1 (5 bases). V dropped 0 bases and J dropped 0 bases, with 8 bases sitting between them. The CDR3 length is 15 residues. In germline, CDR1 is SGDLS, CDR2 YYNGEE. The full variable domain, completed using reference TRBV9 and TRBJ2-3, is DSGVTQTPKHLITATGQRVTLRCSPRSGDLSVYWYQQSLDQGLQFLIQYYNGEERAKGNILERFSAQQFPDLHSELNLSSLELGDSALYFCASSVAPGSTDTQYFGPGTRLTVL.

The chain uses TRBV7-8 and TRBJ2-5, with D unresolved. The germline V gene has CDR1 SGHVS and CDR2 FQNEAQ. The CDR3 is made up of 13 amino acids. V lost 3 bases and J 5 bases, leaving 10 bases between the germline ends. CDR3 loop: CASSFKSGETQYF. The CDR3 nucleotides are TGTGCCAGCAGCTTTAAATCCGGGGAGACCCAGTACTTC.

This chain joins TRBV19 and TRBJ1-2, with TRBD1 matching 10 bases. The CDR3 is 14 residues long. Trimming removed 3 bases from V and 10 bases from J; junction bases left unmatched: 8. Per the germline V gene, CDR1 is LNHDA and CDR2 is SQIVND (reference sequence). The CDR3 sequence is CASSISGQGYNYTF. The CDR3, as DNA: TGTGCCAGTAGTATCTCGGGACAGGGGTATAACTACACCTTC.

V usage is TRBV7-2 and J usage is TRBJ2-4, with 10 bases that match TRBD2. This CDR3 has 16 amino acids. The germline CDR1 and CDR2 sequences are SGHTA and FQGNSA. V was pared by 5 bases and J by 3 bases, with 7 bases of the junction left unmatched. The CDR3 DNA reads as TGTGCCAGCAGCGACGGGACTAGCGTCGTCAAAAACATTCAGTACTTC. Translation gives CASSDGTSVVKNIQYF. Full variable domain (rest looked up from reference TRBV7-2 and TRBJ2-4): GAGVSQSPSNKVTEKGKDVELRCDPISGHTALYWYRQSLGQGLEFLIYFQGNSAPDKSGLPSDRFSAERTGGSVSTLTIQRTQQEDSAVYLCASSDGTSVVKNIQYFGAGTRLSVL.

The chain links TRBV19 to TRBJ2-1, with TRBD2 as a possible D gene (5 bases). Between the trimmed V and J ends, which lost 2 bases and 7 bases, there was a span of 9 bases. Germline loops: CDR1 LNHDA, CDR2 SQIVND (reference sequence). The CDR3 covers 13 residues. The CDR3 loop is CASSIFGVNEQFF. Written as DNA, the CDR3 is TGTGCCAGTAGTATATTCGGGGTTAATGAGCAGTTCTTC.

The table lists this clone with a count of one. The rearrangement joins TRBV14 to TRBJ2-2; D possibly corresponds to TRBD1 (6 bases). The ends were cut back, 4 bases at V and 7 bases at J, with 10 bases in the middle. CDR3 length: 13 amino acids. The germline gives CDR1 SGHDN, CDR2 FVKESK. The CDR3: CASSPRGIGELFF. In nucleotides, the CDR3 is TGTGCCAGCAGCCCGAGGGGGATCGGGGAGCTGTTTTTT.

The chain recombines TRBV9 with TRBJ2-1; tentative D call: TRBD1 (5 bases). Germline V gene lookup returns CDR1 SGDLS and CDR2 YYNGEE. Deletions cut 0 bases from V and 4 bases from J, with 8 bases between. The length of the CDR3 is 14 residues. The CDR3 loop is CASSVGGPYNEQFF. CDR3 bases: TGTGCCAGCAGCGTAGGGGGCCCTTACAATGAGCAGTTCTTC.

The chain is built from TRBV18 and TRBJ1-2; 10 bases agree with TRBD1. The CDR3 has 15 residues. Per the germline V gene, CDR1 is KGHSH and CDR2 is LQKENI. J gave up 4 bases and V 0 bases, and 2 bases lay outside the gene matches. The CDR3 loop is CASSPPGQGIYGYTF. The CDR3 DNA sequence: TGTGCCAGCTCACCACCGGGACAGGGGATCTATGGCTACACCTTC.

The V gene is TRBV10-2, the J gene TRBJ1-2; the D is unclear. The length of the CDR3 is 14 residues. Germline V gives CDR1 WSHSY, CDR2 SAAADI. V lost 4 bases, J lost 2 bases, and 11 bases lay in between. The CDR3 sequence is CASSVAETNYGYTF. In DNA, the CDR3 is TGCGCCAGCAGTGTCGCAGAGACCAACTATGGCTACACCTTC.